These 8 T cell receptor beta chains were sequenced from one sample in a study of CD8+ T cells in alopecia areata. Reverse transcribed after extraction, RNA yielded cDNA as the sequencing template. Clones were sequenced by immunoSEQ multiplex PCR, and TCRdb holds only the in-frame ones, with some missing. Among over 100,000 clones listed, under 60% were seen once. Described treatment: oral pan-JAK inhibitor, 5-10 mg twice daily. Sequencing used CD8+ T cells sorted from blood, obtained at week 24, from a patient treated with tofacitinib. These TCRs come from a human donor with alopecia areata.

The J gene is TRBJ2-5, the V gene TRBV27, with 9 nucleotides matching TRBD2. J was trimmed by 5 bases and V by 5 bases; bases with no gene match: 12. The CDR3 covers 16 residues. Germline assignment: CDR1 MNHEY and CDR2 SMNVEV (reference sequence). The CDR3 here is CASSPGEAGGGETQYF. DNA for the CDR3: TGTGCCAGCAGTCCGGGAGAAGCGGGGGGCGGGGAGACCCAGTACTTC.

The V call is TRBV27, the J call TRBJ2-3; no reliable D call. Trimming stripped 6 bases from V and 0 bases from J, with 16 bases between. The length of the CDR3 is 16 residues. Germline lookup yields CDR1 MNHEY and CDR2 SMNVEV (reference sequence). The CDR3 loop reads CASSPRGDPSTDTQYF. For the CDR3, the DNA is TGTGCCAGCAGCCCTAGAGGAGATCCTAGCACAGATACGCAGTATTTT.

V is TRBV5-1 and J is TRBJ1-5; D is uncertain. Trimming took 2 bases from V and 0 from J, leaving 15 bases between them. CDR3 length: 17 residues. Germline CDR1 SGHRS, CDR2 YFSETQ. The CDR3 DNA follows: TGCGCCAGCAGCTTTCGGGCGGGGTATTATAGCAATCAGCCCCAGCATTTT. The encoded protein is CASSFRAGYYSNQPQHF.

The V and J genes are TRBV4-3 and TRBJ2-3, with D possibly matching TRBD2 (6 bases). Germline V CDR1 and CDR2: LGHNA, YSLEER. V lost 0 bases and J 4 bases, leaving 17 bases between the germline ends. The CDR3 totals 17 residues. DNA of the CDR3: TGCGCCAGCAGCCAAGATGGGCGGGGCGAAGCTGCAGATACGCAGTATTTT. It codes for CASSQDGRGEAADTQYF.

The chain has TRBV29-1 and TRBJ1-2; 7 nucleotides line up with TRBD1. Trimming took 7 bases from V and 0 from J; bases not matched to a gene: 5. In germline, CDR1 is SQVTM, CDR2 ANQGSEA. This CDR3 contains 13 residues. In DNA, the CDR3 is TGCAGCGCTACAGGGGCGACTAACTATGGCTACACCTTC. Protein: CSATGATNYGYTF. The complete variable domain, with remaining parts taken from reference TRBV29-1 and TRBJ1-2, reads SAVISQKPSRDICQRGTSLTIQCQVDSQVTMMFWYRQQPGQSLTLIATANQGSEATYESGFVIDKFPISRPNLTFSTLTVSNMSPEDSSIYLCSATGATNYGYTFGSGTRLTVV.

The J gene is TRBJ1-1, the V gene TRBV6-5; D not resolved. Germline lookup yields CDR1 MNHEY and CDR2 SVGAGI. Trimming took 6 bases from V and 1 from J, leaving 15 bases between them. The CDR3 is made up of 15 amino acids. DNA of the CDR3: TGTGCCAGCAGCCGCAGCCCGGAAGGGAACACTGAAGCTTTCTTT. Translated, it gives CASSRSPEGNTEAFF.

The chain joins TRBV30 to TRBJ1-1, with a possible D match to TRBD1 (5 bases). This CDR3 is built from 11 residues. The V end was cut by 3 bases, the J end by 5 bases, with 7 bases between. The germline gives CDR1 GTSNPN, CDR2 SVGIG (reference sequence). CDR3 residues: CAWSQGTEAFF. CDR3 nucleotide sequence: TGTGCCTGGAGCCAGGGTACTGAAGCTTTCTTT.

The CDR3 is CSVEDLRGGGYGYTF. The CDR3 nucleotides are TGCAGCGTTGAAGATCTTCGGGGGGGTGGCTATGGCTACACCTTC. The rearrangement joins TRBV29-1 to TRBJ1-2, with D perhaps matching TRBD1 (5 bases). V lost 0 bases, J lost 4 bases, and 15 bases lay in between. Germline V gene sequence: CDR1 SQVTM, CDR2 ANQGSEA. The CDR3 spans 15 residues.